There are many counts of the clone carrying this T cell receptor (beta chain). What it binds is not known. Using its own MiXCR run on the 5' RACE reads, TCRdb lists one record per CDR3 protein. The table has approximately 500,000 distinct CDR3 sequences, roughly 26% seen once. These data originate in a study of identical twins. Broader study findings: Sequences that were out-of-frame, alpha and twin-shared displayed an excess of low generation probability.

Trimming removed 6 bases at V and 1 base at J, with 11 bases between. This CDR3 region has 13 residues. Germline V gene lookup returns CDR1 DFQATT and CDR2 SNEGSKA (reference sequence). The same specimen was also included in a second study, on T cells expressing NK-cell markers. That publication notes: In several donors, dominant CD3+CD56+NKG2C+ clones formed roughly 1.0-7.0% of CD8+ cells. Topping the CD3+CD56-NKG2C+ fraction as well were these clonotypes, in a handful of donors.

This chain joins TRBV20-1 and TRBJ2-3; D possibly corresponds to TRBD1 (6 bases). This receptor was taken from a woman aged 18-30 years in good health. Source material: CD4+ T cells sorted from blood. The CDR3 here is CSARDTGTDTQYF. The CDR3, as DNA: TGCAGTGCAAGGGACACCGGCACAGATACGCAGTATTTT.